Following are 25 T cell receptor beta chains from one sample sequenced in a study of T cell responses to AZD1222 COVID-19 vaccine (dated by TCRdb to the early 2020s). Receptor amplification or capture employed the immunoSEQ multiplex PCR assay. TCRdb stores this immuneACCESS table with in-frame sequences only. Part of the clones is absent; in the studies checked, under half of the shortfall reflects unresolved V genes, and no reason is known for the rest. The sample table contains 130,000 or so clones; only one count was recorded for about 89% of them. About 6% of the sample rests with the top ten. What this sample's time point label stands for: baseline before first vaccination. Sequenced here: peripheral blood, sampled on day 0 of AZD1222 vaccination. These receptors were obtained from an adult in good health.

This clone appeared once. The chain combines TRBV14 with TRBJ1-2, with D maybe TRBD1 (5 bases). The CDR3 consists of 13 residues. V lost 8 bases to trimming and J lost 8 bases, with 18 bases between them. Germline CDR1 and CDR2: SGHDN and FVKESK. CDR3 coding DNA: TGTGCCAGCCAGCCCTCGGGGGGGAGCGGCTACACCTTC. Its protein is CASQPSGGSGYTF.

CDR3 in DNA: TGTGCCAGCAGTTCGGGACAAAGAAACACCATATATTTT. Protein: CASSSGQRNTIYF. The V call is TRBV6-5, the J call TRBJ1-3; a possible D gene is TRBD1 (6 bases). Trimming shortened V by 4 bases and J by 5 bases, and 9 bases separated the two germline ends. The CDR3 consists of 13 residues. Germline V gene sequence: CDR1 MNHEY, CDR2 SVGAGI.

V gene TRBV4-1 combines with J gene TRBJ2-5; no definite D call. This CDR3 has 14 amino acids. V was trimmed by 1 base and J by 2 bases, leaving 8 bases between them. Germline CDR1 MGHRA, CDR2 YSYEKL. This chain's CDR3 is CASSQVGRQETQYF. In DNA form, the CDR3 reads TGCGCCAGCAGCCAAGTTGGCCGACAAGAGACCCAGTACTTC.

The gene calls are TRBV7-2 and TRBJ2-7; either TRBD1 or TRBD2 may supply D (5 bases each). In germline, CDR1 is SGHTA, CDR2 FQGNSA. The CDR3 length is 14 residues. V was pared by 5 bases and J by 2 bases, with 13 bases between. CDR3 sequence reads: CASSKTRGPYEQYF. DNA for the CDR3: TGTGCCAGCAGCAAAACGAGGGGACCCTACGAGCAGTACTTC.

This clone was recorded once. The CDR3 here is CASGRSYEQYF. CDR3 sequence (DNA): TGTGCCAGTGGACGCTCCTACGAGCAGTACTTC. The chain recombines TRBV27 with TRBJ2-7; no reliable D call. The CDR3 is 11 residues long. Germline CDR1 is MNHEY and CDR2 is SMNVEV (reference sequence). V lost 9 bases, J lost 0 bases, and 6 bases lay in between.

The chain recombines TRBV18 with TRBJ2-7; D remains unclear. V lost 4 bases, J lost 0 bases, and 4 bases lay in between. This CDR3 comprises 12 residues. Germline V gene sequence: CDR1 KGHSH, CDR2 LQKENI. The CDR3 protein is CASSRSSYEQYF. In DNA, the CDR3 is TGTGCCAGCTCACGAAGCTCCTACGAGCAGTACTTC.

This clone was recorded once. The gene calls are TRBV7-3 and TRBJ2-1; 16 bases fit TRBD2. V trimming: 4 bases; J trimming: 3 bases; junction bases outside the gene matches: 9. The CDR3 length is 19 residues. Germline loops: CDR1 SGHTA, CDR2 FQGTGA. The CDR3 region is CASSSGTSGGAYHYNEQFF. The CDR3 region has the DNA TGTGCCAGCAGCTCCGGGACTAGCGGGGGGGCCTATCACTACAATGAGCAGTTCTTC.

The chain joins TRBV28 to TRBJ1-1; D unresolved. Germline assignment: CDR1 MDHEN and CDR2 SYDVKM. The CDR3 contains 13 residues. Trimming removed 3 bases from V and 9 bases from J, with 14 bases in between. The CDR3 sequence is CASSFGTRAQAFF. CDR3 nucleotides: TGTGCCAGCAGTTTTGGTACGAGGGCACAAGCTTTCTTT.

The chain uses TRBV5-4 and TRBJ2-5; D is uncertain. The CDR3 length is 14 residues. Trimming removed 0 bases from V and 7 bases from J, with 13 bases in between. The germline V gene has CDR1 SGHNT and CDR2 YYREEE (reference sequence). CDR3 protein: CASSLVGKKGTQYF. CDR3 nucleotides: TGTGCCAGCAGCTTGGTTGGAAAGAAAGGGACCCAGTACTTC.

The chain joins TRBV2 to TRBJ1-5; D unresolved. Trimming cost V 6 bases and J 3 bases, with 12 bases left between them. Per the germline V gene, CDR1 is SNHLY and CDR2 is FYNNEI. CDR3 length: 14 amino acids. The CDR3 sequence is CASSPRRNNQPQHF. As DNA, the CDR3 is TGTGCCAGCAGCCCCAGACGGAACAATCAGCCCCAGCATTTT.

The sample holds one count of this clone. The chain uses TRBV18 and TRBJ1-2; D is ambiguous. Between the trimmed V and J ends, which lost 6 bases and 1 base, there was a span of 6 bases. This CDR3 is 12 amino acids long. CDR1 KGHSH and CDR2 LQKENI come from the germline V gene. This CDR3 reads CASSPNNYGYTF. The CDR3 nucleotides are TGTGCCAGCTCCCCCAATAACTATGGCTACACCTTC.

This clone has only one observation. The V call is TRBV4-1, the J call TRBJ2-7, with D perhaps matching TRBD1 (6 bases). CDR1 MGHRA and CDR2 YSYEKL come from the germline V gene. The CDR3 sequence is 15 residues long. V lost 0 bases to trimming and J lost 3 bases, with 12 bases between them. The CDR3 sequence: CASSQEYRDLYEQYF. CDR3 in DNA: TGCGCCAGCAGCCAAGAGTACAGGGACCTCTACGAGCAGTACTTC.

The chain employs TRBV6-5 and TRBJ1-2; D gene ambiguous. Germline values: CDR1 MNHEY, CDR2 SVGAGI. The CDR3 extends over 14 amino acids. V gave up 2 bases and J gave up 5 bases, with 12 bases separating them. CDR3 coding DNA: TGTGCCAGCAGTTACGTTACACGAGGTTATGGCTACACCTTC. As protein: CASSYVTRGYGYTF.

The J gene is TRBJ1-5, the V gene TRBV18; no definite D call. Trimming left V 3 bases short and J 11 bases short, with 14 bases between. The CDR3 is 13 amino acids. Looked up from germline, CDR1 is KGHSH and CDR2 is LQKENI. The CDR3 nucleotides read TGTGCCAGCTCACCGGCCCCCATCTACACCCAGCATTTT. Amino acids: CASSPAPIYTQHF. The variable domain in full, completed from reference TRBV18 and TRBJ1-5, reads NAGVMQNPRHLVRRRGQEARLRCSPMKGHSHVYWYRQLPEEGLKFMVYLQKENIIDESGMPKERFSAEFPKEGPSILRIQQVVRGDSAAYFCASSPAPIYTQHFGDGTRLSIL.

The chain combines TRBV2 with TRBJ1-2; D is possibly TRBD1 (5 bases). Germline V CDR1 and CDR2: SNHLY, FYNNEI. This CDR3 region has 13 residues. Deletions cut 9 bases from V and 5 bases from J, with 16 bases between. DNA for the CDR3: TGTGCCAGTGGCAGGGAAATGGCTTATGGCTACACCTTC. It specifies CASGREMAYGYTF.

This chain links TRBV2 with TRBJ1-1; 10 positions agree with TRBD1. J gave up 3 bases and V 6 bases, and 4 bases lay outside the gene matches. Per the germline V gene, CDR1 is SNHLY and CDR2 is FYNNEI. This CDR3 contains 14 residues. The CDR3 nucleotides are TGTGCCAGCAGACGACAGGGGGCAGACACTGAAGCTTTCTTT. The encoded protein is CASRRQGADTEAFF.

This sequence joins TRBV11-1 and TRBJ1-1, with D maybe TRBD1 (6 bases). CDR1 and CDR2 from the germline V gene are SGHAT and FQDESV (reference sequence). CDR3 length: 15 amino acids. Trimming pared 4 bases from V and 6 bases from J, leaving 18 bases between. CDR3 loop: CASSSQGSERPEAFF. In DNA, the CDR3 is TGTGCCAGCAGCTCTCAGGGGAGTGAACGTCCTGAAGCTTTCTTT.

V usage is TRBV6-5 and J usage is TRBJ2-7, with TRBD1 matching 9 bases. The CDR3 extends over 15 amino acids. V shed 6 bases and J 2 bases; nucleotides not matched to a gene: 8. Per the germline V gene, CDR1 is MNHEY and CDR2 is SVGAGI. CDR3 in DNA: TGTGCCAGCAGCGCGGACAGGGGCATGACCTACGAGCAGTACTTC. Its protein is CASSADRGMTYEQYF.

This sequence joins TRBV7-9 and TRBJ1-1; D gene uncertain. The CDR3 runs 12 residues. Germline lookup yields CDR1 SEHNR and CDR2 FQNEAQ (reference sequence). V lost 10 bases and J lost 6, with 15 bases in between. The CDR3 DNA is TGTGCCATCCTAGGGTATCTGGCTGAAGCTTTCTTT. Translated: CAILGYLAEAFF.

The chain joins TRBV7-9 to TRBJ2-5; possible D gene TRBD2, 5 bases. Germline CDR1 is SEHNR and CDR2 is FQNEAQ (reference sequence). With 2 bases removed from V and 5 bases from J, the gap between germline ends came to 21 bases. The CDR3 is 17 amino acids. CDR3: CASSLKERLGWEETQYF. CDR3 DNA: TGTGCCAGCAGCTTAAAGGAGAGGCTGGGGTGGGAGGAGACCCAGTACTTC. Drawing the rest from reference TRBV7-9 and TRBJ2-5, the complete variable domain is DTGVSQNPRHKITKRGQNVTFRCDPISEHNRLYWYRQTLGQGPEFLTYFQNEAQLEKSRLLSDRFSAERPKGSFSTLEIQRTEQGDSAMYLCASSLKERLGWEETQYFGPGTRLLVL.

The genes are TRBV27 and TRBJ2-1, with a possible D match to TRBD2 (5 bases). The CDR3 has 15 amino acids. The V end lost 0 bases, the J end lost 8 bases, and 14 bases lay between the germline ends. The V gene's germline CDR1 is MNHEY and CDR2 SMNVEV (reference sequence). CDR3 region: CASSLSGREWDEQFF. The DNA of the CDR3 is TGTGCCAGCAGTTTATCGGGTAGGGAGTGGGATGAGCAGTTCTTC.

The V call is TRBV2, the J call TRBJ1-2; TRBD1 might be the D (5 bases). Germline V gene data show CDR1 as SNHLY and CDR2 as FYNNEI. V lost 3 bases, J lost 4 bases, and 9 bases lay in between. CDR3 length: 13 amino acids. This CDR3 is CASSDKTVYGYTF. The CDR3 DNA reads as TGTGCCAGCAGTGACAAGACAGTCTATGGCTACACCTTC.

V usage is TRBV5-4 and J usage is TRBJ2-5, with D maybe TRBD2 (5 bases). The CDR3 is 17 amino acids. V was pared by 0 bases and J by 3 bases, with 18 bases between. In germline, CDR1 is SGHNT, CDR2 YYREEE (reference sequence). DNA of the CDR3: TGTGCCAGCAGCTTGGGGCTAACTCGGGAAGGCGAAGAGACCCAGTACTTC. Translation: CASSLGLTREGEETQYF.

This sequence joins TRBV4-2 and TRBJ2-7; 14 bases fit TRBD2. The CDR3 runs to 18 residues. The junction had 8 bases not matched to a gene; V was cut back by 2 bases and J by 2 bases. Germline CDR1 reads LGHNA; CDR2 reads YNFKEQ. CDR3 in DNA: TGTGCCAGCAGCCAACCCGCGAGGACTAGCGGGGGGACCTACGAGCAGTACTTC. It codes for CASSQPARTSGGTYEQYF.

The chain recombines TRBV7-9 with TRBJ2-2, with 7 nucleotides matching TRBD2. Per germline, CDR1 SEHNR and CDR2 FQNEAQ (reference sequence). The CDR3 consists of 14 residues. V lost 3 bases and J lost 3; bases outside the gene matches: 1. Here the CDR3 DNA reads TGTGCCAGCAGCTTCGGGGGGTACACCGGGGAGCTGTTTTTT. Encoded protein: CASSFGGYTGELFF.